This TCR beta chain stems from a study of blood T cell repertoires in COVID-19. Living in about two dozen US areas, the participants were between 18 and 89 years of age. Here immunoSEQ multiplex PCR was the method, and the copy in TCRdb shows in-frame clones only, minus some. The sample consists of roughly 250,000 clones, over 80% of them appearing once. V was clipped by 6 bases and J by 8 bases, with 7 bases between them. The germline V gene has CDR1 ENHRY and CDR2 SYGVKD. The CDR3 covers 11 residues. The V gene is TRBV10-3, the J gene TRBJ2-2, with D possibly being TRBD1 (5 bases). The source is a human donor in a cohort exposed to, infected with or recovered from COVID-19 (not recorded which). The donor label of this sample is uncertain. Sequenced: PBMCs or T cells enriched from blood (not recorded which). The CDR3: CAIRGLGELFF. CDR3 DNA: TGTGCCATCAGGGGGCTTGGGGAGCTGTTTTTT.